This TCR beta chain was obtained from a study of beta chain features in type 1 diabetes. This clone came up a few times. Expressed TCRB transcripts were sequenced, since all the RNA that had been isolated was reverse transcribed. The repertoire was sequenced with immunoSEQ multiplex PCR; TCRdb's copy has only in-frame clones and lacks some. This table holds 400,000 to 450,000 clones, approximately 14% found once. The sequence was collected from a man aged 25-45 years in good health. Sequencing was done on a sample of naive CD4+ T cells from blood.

CDR3 region: CSVVKGGHEKLFF. The CDR3 DNA is TGCAGCGTCGTTAAGGGGGGGCATGAAAAACTGTTTTTT. J is TRBJ1-4 and V is TRBV29-1, with a weak D call TRBD1 (6 bases). The V gene lost 6 bases and the J gene lost 6 bases, with 14 bases spanning the gap. The CDR3 sequence is 13 residues long. CDR1 SQVTM and CDR2 ANQGSEA come from the germline V gene.